The clone carrying this TCR beta chain came up many times. Its specificity is unknown. Trimming took 0 bases from V and 1 from J, leaving 13 bases between them. The CDR3 runs to 16 residues. Germline assignment: CDR1 ENHRY and CDR2 SYGVKD. Patients were excluded because of uncontrolled infection, other autoimmune disease, pregnancy or lactation. Diagnostic decisions used clinical symptoms, serum thyroxine and TRAb, thyroid ultrasound and orbital computed tomography. This record comes from a study of T cells in Graves' hyperthyroidism and ophthalmopathy. Study outcomes and limitations: Ophthalmopathy was identified by the model a median approximately 6.4 months ahead of onset.

What was amplified from RNA transcripts were TCR beta CDR3 regions. Using the HTBI primer set, a first-round RT-PCR was run on the TCR CDR3. MiXCR, run by TCRdb on the multiplex PCR reads, gives a single entry per CDR3 protein. The sample includes hundreds of thousands of distinct CDR3 sequences, around 13% of them seen just once. This chain uses TRBV10-3 with TRBJ2-7; D may be TRBD1 or TRBD2 (5 bases each). The clonotype originates from a woman aged 50 to 65 with Graves' ophthalmopathy. Sequencing input: blood. CDR3 nucleotide sequence: TGTGCCATCAGTGAGTCGACGGGGCCCGTTTCCTACGAGCAGTACTTC. Translation gives CAISESTGPVSYEQYF.